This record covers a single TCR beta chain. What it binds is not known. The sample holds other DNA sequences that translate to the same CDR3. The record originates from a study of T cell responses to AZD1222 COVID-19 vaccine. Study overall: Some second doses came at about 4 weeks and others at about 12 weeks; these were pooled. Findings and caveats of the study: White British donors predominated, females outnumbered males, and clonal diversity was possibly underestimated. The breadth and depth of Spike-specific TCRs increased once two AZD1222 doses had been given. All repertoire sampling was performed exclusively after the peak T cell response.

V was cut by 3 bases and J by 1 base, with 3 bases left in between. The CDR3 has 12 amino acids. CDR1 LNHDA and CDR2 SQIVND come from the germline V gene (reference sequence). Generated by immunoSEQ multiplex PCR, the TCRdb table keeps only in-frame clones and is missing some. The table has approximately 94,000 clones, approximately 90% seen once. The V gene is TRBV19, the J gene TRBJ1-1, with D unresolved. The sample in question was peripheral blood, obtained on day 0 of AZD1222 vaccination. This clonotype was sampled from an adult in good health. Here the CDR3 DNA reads TGTGCCAGTAGTATGTGGAACACTGAAGCTTTCTTT. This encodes CASSMWNTEAFF.